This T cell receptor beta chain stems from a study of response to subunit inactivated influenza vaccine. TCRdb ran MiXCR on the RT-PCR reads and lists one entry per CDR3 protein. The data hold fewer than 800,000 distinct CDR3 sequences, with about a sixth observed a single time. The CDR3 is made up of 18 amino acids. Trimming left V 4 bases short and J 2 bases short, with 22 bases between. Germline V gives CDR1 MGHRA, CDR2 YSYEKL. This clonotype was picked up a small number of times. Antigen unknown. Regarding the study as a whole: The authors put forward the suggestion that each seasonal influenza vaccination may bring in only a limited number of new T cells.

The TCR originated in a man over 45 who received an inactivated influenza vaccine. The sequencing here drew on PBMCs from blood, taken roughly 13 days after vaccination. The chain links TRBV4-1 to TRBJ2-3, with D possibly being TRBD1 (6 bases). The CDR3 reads CASSRLEVRGAPTDTQYF. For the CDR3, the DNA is TGCGCCAGCAGCCGATTAGAGGTCAGGGGCGCCCCCACAGATACGCAGTATTTT.